The text below deals with one TCR beta chain. Its antigen is currently not known. No base quality information exists; no much larger clone differs at one position. The time point label of this sample denotes: less than five weeks on oral tofacitinib. This specimen's treatment or condition label, per the study, means: oral pan-JAK inhibitor, 5-10 mg twice daily. Lesional scalp punch biopsies and peripheral blood were obtained from alopecia areata patients. PBMCs were isolated by density centrifugation and stained for CD3, CD4 and CD8, after which CD4+ and CD8+ T cells were sorted on a FACSAria. Receptor libraries were prepared by the immunoSEQ multiplex PCR assay. RNA was extracted from all samples and reverse transcribed into cDNA, which served as template for TCR sequencing. First-strand cDNA was synthesized using SuperScript III with a 2:1 mix of oligo-dT and random hexamers. A synthetic immune receptor repertoire was used to assess amplification bias, and residual bias was removed computationally. As for the authors' bioinformatics: After raw reads were preprocessed to remove errors, the CDR3 was defined following IMGT conventions as running from the conserved cysteine to phenylalanine. Clonality was calculated as 1 minus Shannon entropy normalized by log2 of the number of productive unique TCRs. CD4 or CD8 identity of scalp clones was inferred by cross-referencing scalp TCRbeta sequences with sorted blood CD4 and CD8 repertoires. TCRdb carries this immuneACCESS record with in-frame sequences only. Its versions omit some clonotypes, under half of them owing to an unresolved V gene in the studies checked, with the rest unexplained. V and J calls and clone size are given by that table; D and trimming were obtained from the DNA. Within this sample are about 130,000 clones, with 45% to 65% of them counted one time only. In total, the top ten clones hold 15% of the sample.

This entry belongs to a study of CD8+ T cells in alopecia areata (dated by TCRdb to the late 2010s). Regarding the research as a whole: The treated patients took part in an open-label pilot trial in which moderate-to-severe alopecia areata was treated with oral tofacitinib at 5 to 10 mg twice daily. Tofacitinib was administered for 6 to 18 months, and 6 months of follow-up off drug were then conducted to assess delayed response and recurrence. In treated patients, disease severity was measured using the SALT score, which gives the percentage of scalp surface area affected. High-throughput TCRbeta sequencing was used to examine T cell clonal expansion in alopecia areata in both the C3H/HeJ mouse model and human patients. Human TCRbeta sequencing covered scalp tissue and sorted CD4+ and CD8+ peripheral blood T cells from patchy and totalis/universalis alopecia areata patients and healthy controls. Tofacitinib-treated patients had biopsies at baseline and at 4 and 24 weeks of treatment, with a later scalp biopsy in several patients. Scalp clonality was compared across normal scalp (n=4), patchy alopecia areata scalp (n=8), and alopecia totalis/universalis scalp (n=8). RNA was extracted with the PAXgene miRNA kit for fixed scalp, the miRNeasy kit for PBMCs, and the RNeasy kit for mouse skin. immunoSEQ multiplex PCR using 35 Vbeta forward primers and 13 Jbeta reverse primers was used to amplify TCRbeta CDR3 regions. Results and caveats for the whole study, not just this receptor: Unlike mouse skin, where gammadelta T cells dominate, normal human skin contains resident alphabeta T cells that get sequenced too, which complicates analysis of the scalp TCR repertoire. Because the treated cohort was small and had only one nonresponder, larger studies are needed to examine links between baseline CD8+ expansion and response. Compared with mice, TCR sequences shared between patients were less clear, possibly partly because of HLA diversity across the patient population. During tofacitinib treatment, many expanded lesional clones stuck around in both scalp and blood, and this persistence may partly explain why relapse happens after treatment is stopped. With tofacitinib, both scalp clonality and the number of expanded CD8+ clones among the top 100 scalp clones went down significantly. Lesional scalp, especially in alopecia totalis/universalis, showed higher clonality and more expanded CD8+ clones than normal scalp, suggesting antigenic drive.

The TCR comes from a human donor with alopecia areata. This material consisted of CD8+ T cells sorted from blood, taken at week 4, from a patient treated with tofacitinib.

The CDR3 sequence is CASSLETPNSPLHF. The DNA sequence reads TGTGCCAGCAGCTTGGAAACACCGAATTCACCCCTCCACTTT. The rearrangement combines TRBV5-4 with TRBJ1-6; the D gene is not confidently resolved. Trimming at the junction amounts to 0 bases on V and 7 bases on J, and the germline ends lie 8 bases apart. From the cysteine up to the phenylalanine, the CDR3 has a length of 14 residues. Solely the CDR3 DNA is kept, with 42 bases framed from the first base. According to the germline V gene (reference sequence), CDR1 reads SGHNT and CDR2 reads YYREEE. Reference TRBV5-4 and TRBJ1-6 proteins supply the regions before and after the CDR3; the full variable domain is: ETGVTQSPTHLIKTRGQQVTLRCSSQSGHNTVSWYQQALGQGPQFIFQYYREEENGRGNFPPRFSGLQFPNYSSELNVNALELDDSALYLCASSLETPNSPLHFGNGTRLTVT.